This T cell receptor beta chain derives from a study of CD8+ T cells in alopecia areata. A remark on this clone: Its antigen is currently unknown.

Regarding treatment: oral pan-JAK inhibitor, 5-10 mg twice daily. Lesional scalp tissue (obtained by punch biopsy) and peripheral blood were collected from alopecia areata patients. CDR3 length: 12 amino acids. Germline V gene lookup returns CDR1 SEHNR and CDR2 FQNEAQ (reference sequence). Trimming left V 5 bases short and J 7 bases short, with 12 bases between. Study-level points and caveats: Elevated clonality characterized lesional scalp relative to normal scalp, particularly in alopecia totalis/universalis. Significant decreases in scalp clonality and expanded CD8+ clones followed tofacitinib treatment.

Investigators isolated RNA and reverse transcribed it into cDNA to act as the sequencing template. Clones were sequenced by immunoSEQ multiplex PCR, and TCRdb holds only the in-frame ones, with some missing. There are some 19,000 clones in the sample; 50% to 70% occur only once, and around 8% lies in the top ten. This chain links TRBV7-9 with TRBJ2-7; D possibly uses TRBD1 or TRBD2 (5 bases each). The clonotype was recovered from a human donor with alopecia areata. Sequencing was performed on skin, taken at week 4, from a patient treated with tofacitinib. CDR3 sequence reads: CASSPRGGEQYF. The CDR3, as DNA: TGTGCCAGCAGCCCCCGGGGCGGTGAGCAGTACTTC.